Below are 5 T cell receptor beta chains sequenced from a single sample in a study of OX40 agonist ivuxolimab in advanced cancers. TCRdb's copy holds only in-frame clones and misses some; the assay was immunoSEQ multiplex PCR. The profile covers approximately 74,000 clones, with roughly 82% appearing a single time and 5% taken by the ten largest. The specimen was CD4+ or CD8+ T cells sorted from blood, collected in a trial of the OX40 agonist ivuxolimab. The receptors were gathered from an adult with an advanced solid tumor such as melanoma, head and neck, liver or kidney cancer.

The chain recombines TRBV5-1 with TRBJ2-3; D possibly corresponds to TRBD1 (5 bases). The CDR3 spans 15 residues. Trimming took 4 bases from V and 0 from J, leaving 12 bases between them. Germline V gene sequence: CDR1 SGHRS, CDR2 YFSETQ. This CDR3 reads CASSKQDSSTDTQYF. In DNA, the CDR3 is TGCGCCAGCAGCAAACAGGATTCTAGCACAGATACGCAGTATTTT.

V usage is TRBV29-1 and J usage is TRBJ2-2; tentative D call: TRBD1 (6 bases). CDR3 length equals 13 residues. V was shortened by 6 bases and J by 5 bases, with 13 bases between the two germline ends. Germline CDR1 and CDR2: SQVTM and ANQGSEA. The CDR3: CSVTITGTGELFF. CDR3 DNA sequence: TGCAGCGTGACAATTACAGGGACCGGGGAGCTGTTTTTT.

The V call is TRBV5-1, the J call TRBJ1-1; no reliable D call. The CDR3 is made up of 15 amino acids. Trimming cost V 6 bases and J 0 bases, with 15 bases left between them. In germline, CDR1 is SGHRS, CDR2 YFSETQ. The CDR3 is CASTSHDIMNTEAFF. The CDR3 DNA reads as TGCGCCAGCACCTCCCATGATATTATGAACACTGAAGCTTTCTTT.

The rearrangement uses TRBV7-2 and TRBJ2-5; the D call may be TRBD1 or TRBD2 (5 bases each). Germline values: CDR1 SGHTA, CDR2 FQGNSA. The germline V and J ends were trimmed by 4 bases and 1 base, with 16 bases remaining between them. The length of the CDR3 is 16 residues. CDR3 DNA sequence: TGTGCCAGCAGCTACGCGGGCAGGGCTTTCCAAGAGACCCAGTACTTC. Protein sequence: CASSYAGRAFQETQYF.

Here the CDR3 DNA reads TGTGCCAGCAGCCCTAGCGGGATCGAATACAATGAGCAGTTCTTC. Residues: CASSPSGIEYNEQFF. This rearrangement joins TRBV5-4 to TRBJ2-1; 9 nucleotides match TRBD2. Trimming took 4 bases from V and 4 from J; bases not matched to a gene: 6. CDR3 length: 15 amino acids. Germline lookup yields CDR1 SGHNT and CDR2 YYREEE (reference sequence).